The 18 T cell receptor beta chains below were found in one sample sequenced in a study of cytomegalovirus exposure and HLA in healthy donors. 13 Jbeta primers and 60 Vbeta primers were used for the PCR. The protocol was immunoSEQ multiplex PCR, while the TCRdb copy is restricted to in-frame clones and leaves out a portion. The data show 65,000 to 80,000 clones, around three quarters seen once. Source material: PBMCs. Receptors originate from a woman aged 40 to 50 in good health and CMV-seropositive.

This clone occurred once. V is TRBV19 and J is TRBJ2-3; D is uncertain. V lost 3 bases and J 6 bases, leaving 10 bases between the germline ends. The germline CDR1 and CDR2 sequences are LNHDA and SQIVND (reference sequence). CDR3 size: 13 residues. The CDR3 spells CASSMLRSDTQYF. DNA of the CDR3: TGTGCCAGTAGTATGCTGAGGTCGGATACGCAGTATTTT.

The chain links TRBV30 to TRBJ1-2; D is uncertain. Germline V gene lookup returns CDR1 GTSNPN and CDR2 SVGIG (reference sequence). The CDR3 covers 14 residues. V was trimmed by 0 bases and J by 0 bases, leaving 8 bases between them. The CDR3 loop is CAWSVRRSNYGYTF. Written as DNA, the CDR3 is TGTGCCTGGAGTGTACGGCGGTCTAACTATGGCTACACCTTC.

This chain joins TRBV6-1 and TRBJ1-4; 7 nucleotides match TRBD1. The V segment lost 1 base and the J segment 6 bases; nucleotides outside the gene matches: 8. This CDR3 region has 16 residues. Germline CDR1 MNHNS, CDR2 SASEGT. The CDR3 bases are TGTGCCAGCAGTGAAGAGACAGGGAAGGGGGATGAAAAACTGTTTTTT. This translates into CASSEETGKGDEKLFF.

This clone was recorded once. The chain couples TRBV25-1 to TRBJ1-2, with TRBD1 matching 9 bases. The CDR3 spans 13 residues. V shed 2 bases and J 8 bases; nucleotides not matched to a gene: 3. From germline, CDR1 is MGHDK and CDR2 SYGVNS. The CDR3 region has the DNA TGTGCCAGCAGTGAAGGGGACAGGGTAGGCTACACCTTC. Its translation: CASSEGDRVGYTF.

This chain uses TRBV7-2 with TRBJ2-1; D not resolved. V lost 7 bases to trimming and J lost 0 bases, with 19 bases between them. CDR3 length equals 17 residues. Germline-derived CDR1 and CDR2 are SGHTA and FQGNSA. The CDR3 region is CASTNLSLPSSYNEQFF. Here the CDR3 DNA reads TGTGCCAGCACCAACTTATCTCTGCCTAGCTCCTACAATGAGCAGTTCTTC. The variable domain in full, with the rest retrieved from reference TRBV7-2 and TRBJ2-1, is GAGVSQSPSNKVTEKGKDVELRCDPISGHTALYWYRQSLGQGLEFLIYFQGNSAPDKSGLPSDRFSAERTGGSVSTLTIQRTQQEDSAVYLCASTNLSLPSSYNEQFFGPGTRLTVL.

V is TRBV9 and J is TRBJ1-2; D not resolved. The V gene's germline CDR1 is SGDLS and CDR2 YYNGEE. V dropped 1 base and J dropped 5 bases, with 12 bases sitting between them. This CDR3 contains 14 residues. The CDR3 protein is CASSVTLAGYGYTF. CDR3 in DNA: TGTGCCAGCAGCGTAACCCTAGCCGGATATGGCTACACCTTC.

The CDR3 DNA reads TGTGCCTCCACAGACCCGCAGGTGTTCTACGAGCAGTACTTC. Its translation is CASTDPQVFYEQYF. This chain joins TRBV30 and TRBJ2-7; no clear D gene. Trimming cost V 7 bases and J 3 bases, with 19 bases left between them. The CDR3 is 14 residues long. Germline CDR1 is GTSNPN and CDR2 is SVGIG (reference sequence).

The CDR3 loop is CASSLDRTAGFEQYF. Here the CDR3 DNA reads TGTGCCAGCAGCTTAGATCGAACAGCGGGATTTGAGCAGTACTTC. The chain recombines TRBV11-2 with TRBJ2-7, with TRBD2 identical over 7 bases. There are 15 residues in the CDR3. The trim removed 0 bases at V and 7 bases at J, leaving 9 bases unmatched. Per germline, CDR1 SGHAT and CDR2 FQNNGV.

This rearrangement joins TRBV9 to TRBJ2-5, with a tentative D call TRBD2 (5 bases). CDR3 length: 15 amino acids. With 4 bases removed from V and 0 bases from J, the gap between germline ends came to 13 bases. CDR1 and CDR2 from the germline V gene are SGDLS and YYNGEE. CDR3 nucleotide sequence: TGTGCCAGCAGCAGAGGAGGTCCAAACCAAGAGACCCAGTACTTC. Its translation: CASSRGGPNQETQYF.

This clone was counted a few times. The rearrangement uses TRBV6-5 and TRBJ1-6, with D uncertain. The CDR3 is 15 amino acids. Between the trimmed V and J ends, which lost 4 bases and 8 bases, there was a span of 15 bases. The germline V gene has CDR1 MNHEY and CDR2 SVGAGI. The CDR3: CASSSTGSGDSPLHF. Written as DNA, the CDR3 is TGTGCCAGCAGTTCAACCGGGAGCGGGGATTCACCCCTCCACTTT.

The V call is TRBV2, the J call TRBJ1-2; D is unresolved. The CDR3 runs 13 residues. Per the germline V gene, CDR1 is SNHLY and CDR2 is FYNNEI. Trimming shortened V by 3 bases and J by 0 bases, and 5 bases separated the two germline ends. CDR3 protein: CASSDSANYGYTF. CDR3 DNA sequence: TGTGCCAGCAGTGATTCCGCTAACTATGGCTACACCTTC.

This clone was seen once. The V call is TRBV15, the J call TRBJ1-6, with TRBD1 matching over 8 bases. The CDR3 totals 15 residues. V lost 1 base and J lost 8; bases outside the gene matches: 4. Germline V gene data show CDR1 as LNHNV and CDR2 as YYDKDF (reference sequence). In DNA, the CDR3 is TGTGCCACCAGCAGAGTGACAGGGGCGGATTCACCCCTCCACTTT. Its translation: CATSRVTGADSPLHF.

The chain is built from TRBV29-1 and TRBJ2-1; TRBD1 might be the D (5 bases). V lost 6 bases and J lost 2, with 17 bases in between. The CDR3 runs to 15 residues. Germline CDR1 and CDR2: SQVTM and ANQGSEA. The DNA of the CDR3 is TGCAGCGTGTTTTATCAGGGAAACGCCTACAATGAGCAGTTCTTC. Protein sequence: CSVFYQGNAYNEQFF.

As to this clone: One junction end disagrees with the germline gene, perhaps due to a read error. The J gene is TRBJ1-2, the V gene TRBV15; possibly TRBD1 for D (6 bases). Germline CDR1 and CDR2: LNHNV and YYDKDF (reference sequence). CDR3 length: 14 residues. The CDR3 loop is CATSRGTDTYGYNF. In DNA form, the CDR3 reads TGTGCCACCAGCAGAGGGACAGATACCTATGGCTACAACTTC.

Written as DNA, the CDR3 is TGTGCCAGCAGTTTCTCTGGACAGGGTTTGTCACCCCTCCACTTT. Translation: CASSFSGQGLSPLHF. The rearrangement links TRBV27 to TRBJ1-6; 8 nucleotides line up with TRBD1. In germline, CDR1 is MNHEY, CDR2 SMNVEV (reference sequence). The CDR3 is 15 amino acids. Trimming removed 3 bases from V and 10 bases from J; junction bases left unmatched: 8.

The chain combines TRBV18 with TRBJ2-1, with TRBD1 as a possible D gene (5 bases). The CDR3 loop spans 15 amino acids. V gave up 2 bases and J gave up 5 bases, with 13 bases separating them. Germline V gene lookup returns CDR1 KGHSH and CDR2 LQKENI. The CDR3 coding sequence is TGTGCCAGCTCACCAGGGGCGGTTACGGACAATGAGCAGTTCTTC. Protein: CASSPGAVTDNEQFF.

The chain is built from TRBV19 and TRBJ2-2, with 8 bases that match TRBD2. V gave up 3 bases and J gave up 3 bases; unmatched junction bases: 3. Germline CDR1 is LNHDA and CDR2 is SQIVND (reference sequence). This CDR3 is 15 amino acids long. The DNA for the CDR3 is TGTGCCAGTAGTATGTACGGGGGGGACACCGGGGAGCTGTTTTTT. Its protein is CASSMYGGDTGELFF.

This chain uses TRBV28 with TRBJ2-7; possible D gene TRBD2, 6 bases. Trimming cost V 5 bases and J 6 bases, with 17 bases left between them. The CDR3 is made up of 14 amino acids. Germline-derived CDR1 and CDR2 are MDHEN and SYDVKM. Written as DNA, the CDR3 is TGTGCCAGCAGTCCTGCGTTGCGGGACTCCGAGCAGTACTTC. Translated: CASSPALRDSEQYF.